This entry concerns a single TCR beta chain. Profiling relied on immunoSEQ multiplex PCR, and the TCRdb table lists in-frame clones only, not all of them. The data show around 190,000 clones, roughly 84% seen once. The sample belongs to a study of blood T cell repertoires in COVID-19. Background on the study: Sources were T cells, B-cell-depleted T cells, or PBMCs; the material itself was cDNA or gDNA.

The length of the CDR3 is 19 residues. This sequence was found in a human donor in a cohort sampled during active COVID-19. The genes are TRBV21-1 and TRBJ2-6; the table's TRBD2 call for D was not verified on the DNA. TRBV21-1 constitutes a pseudogene. The material sequenced was peripheral blood. The CDR3 protein is CASSKGGRGAFSGANVLTF. For the CDR3, the DNA is TGTGCCAGCAGCAAAGGGGGGCGGGGGGCCTTCTCTGGGGCCAACGTCCTGACTTTC.